These 22 T cell receptor beta chains share one sample of origin, sequenced in a study of long-term antiretroviral therapy in people with HIV. Survey level was the resolution at which the v3.0 immunoSEQ assay ran. The table came from immunoSEQ multiplex PCR; TCRdb's copy has only in-frame clones and leaves some out. The sample lists around 27,000 clones, about 85% seen once, with just under 8.5% in the top ten. Here the sequenced sample was unsorted PBMCs, taken 3 years after starting antiretroviral therapy. Receptor source: a man between 35 and 55 years old with HIV.

This rearrangement joins TRBV4-2 to TRBJ1-2; TRBD1 agrees at 8 bases. Germline values: CDR1 LGHNA, CDR2 YNFKEQ. The V and J ends lost 3 bases and 7 bases, in that order; junction bases with no gene match: 10. The CDR3 runs to 15 residues. The CDR3 DNA reads as TGTGCCAGCAGCCAGGATCGGACAGGGTTTGTTGGCTACACCTTC. It specifies CASSQDRTGFVGYTF.

The CDR3 loop is CASSVRGVDGPHEQYF. In DNA form, the CDR3 reads TGTGCCAGCAGCGTACGAGGGGTCGACGGACCCCACGAGCAGTACTTC. This chain joins TRBV9 and TRBJ2-7; the D gene could be TRBD1 or TRBD2 (5 bases each). V was clipped by 1 base and J by 5 bases, with 19 bases between them. Germline V gene data show CDR1 as SGDLS and CDR2 as YYNGEE. The CDR3 runs to 16 residues.

The chain couples TRBV5-1 to TRBJ2-5, with D perhaps TRBD2 (6 bases). Per the germline V gene, CDR1 is SGHRS and CDR2 is YFSETQ. V dropped 4 bases and J dropped 1 base, with 14 bases sitting between them. This CDR3 region has 15 residues. The CDR3 DNA follows: TGCGCCAGCAGCGGGTCCGGCGGGACCCAAGAGACCCAGTACTTC. Protein sequence: CASSGSGGTQETQYF. Full variable domain (rest looked up from reference TRBV5-1 and TRBJ2-5): KAGVTQTPRYLIKTRGQQVTLSCSPISGHRSVSWYQQTPGQGLQFLFEYFSETQRNKGNFPGRFSGRQFSNSRSEMNVSTLELGDSALYLCASSGSGGTQETQYFGPGTRLLVL.

The rearrangement uses TRBV28 and TRBJ1-1; weak D call: TRBD1 (6 bases). The CDR3 is 14 amino acids. CDR1 and CDR2 from the germline V gene are MDHEN and SYDVKM. Trimming pared 1 base from V and 5 bases from J, leaving 11 bases between. The CDR3 DNA is TGTGCCAGCAGTTTATATGGCAGGGGAACTGAAGCTTTCTTT. Protein: CASSLYGRGTEAFF.

This clone showed up just once. The rearrangement links TRBV15 to TRBJ1-1; 9 bases match TRBD1. With V trimmed by 8 bases and J by 3 bases, 10 bases remained unmatched. This CDR3 has 15 residues. Germline CDR1 is LNHNV and CDR2 is YYDKDF (reference sequence). The CDR3 protein is CATVTGGLGHTEAFF. The CDR3 DNA reads TGTGCCACCGTAACAGGGGGCTTAGGGCACACTGAAGCTTTCTTT.

V usage is TRBV10-2 and J usage is TRBJ1-2; D possibly corresponds to TRBD1 (5 bases). CDR3 length: 17 amino acids. The V gene lost 8 bases and the J gene lost 3 bases, with 25 bases spanning the gap. Germline V gene data show CDR1 as WSHSY and CDR2 as SAAADI. CDR3 sequence reads: CASGRGESPPQDYGYTF. In nucleotides, the CDR3 is TGCGCCAGCGGGCGGGGGGAGTCCCCACCTCAGGACTATGGCTACACCTTC.

The chain is built from TRBV11-1 and TRBJ2-1, with D possibly matching TRBD1 (6 bases). V was shortened by 5 bases and J by 4 bases, with 9 bases between the two germline ends. The CDR3 is 13 residues long. Looked up from germline, CDR1 is SGHAT and CDR2 is FQDESV (reference sequence). CDR3: CASSQDRYNEQFF. In nucleotides, the CDR3 is TGTGCCAGCAGCCAGGACAGATACAATGAGCAGTTCTTC.

In its sample, this clone is medium-sized (0.01 to 0.1%). The genes are TRBV5-1 and TRBJ2-7; D possibly uses TRBD1 or TRBD2 (5 bases each). CDR1 is SGHRS, CDR2 YFSETQ, per germline. V gave up 0 bases and J gave up 0 bases, with 13 bases separating them. CDR3 length: 16 residues. Written as DNA, the CDR3 is TGCGCCAGCAGCTTGGACACTGGGACGGCCTCCTACGAGCAGTACTTC. Translating gives CASSLDTGTASYEQYF.

The chain links TRBV1 to TRBJ1-2; the table names TRBD1, a call not compared with the DNA. TRBV1 is an annotated pseudogene. The length of the CDR3 is 14 residues. The CDR3 loop reads CTSSQVEGANGYTF. The CDR3 DNA reads TGCACCAGCAGCCAAGTGGAGGGGGCTAATGGCTACACCTTC.

The genes are TRBV10-1 and TRBJ1-2; D is possibly TRBD1 (6 bases). Trimming removed 7 bases from V and 2 bases from J, with 17 bases in between. The CDR3 is 15 residues long. Looked up from germline, CDR1 is WNHNN and CDR2 is SYGVQD (reference sequence). CDR3 in DNA: TGCGCCAGCATTGCGTTAAGGGGGAGGAACTATGGCTACACCTTC. As protein: CASIALRGRNYGYTF.

The V call is TRBV6-5, the J call TRBJ1-1; 8 bases line up with TRBD1. CDR1 MNHEY and CDR2 SVGAGI come from the germline V gene. The CDR3 contains 15 residues. V was pared by 4 bases and J by 3 bases, with 7 bases of the junction left unmatched. The CDR3 loop reads CASSWARGLHTEAFF. CDR3 DNA sequence: TGTGCCAGCAGTTGGGCCAGGGGGCTGCACACTGAAGCTTTCTTT.

This clone was counted between two and nine times. V and J are TRBV7-9 and TRBJ2-7; 9 positions agree with TRBD1. The germline V gene has CDR1 SEHNR and CDR2 FQNEAQ (reference sequence). The CDR3 consists of 14 residues. V dropped 6 bases and J dropped 5; count of bases not matched to a gene: 8. The CDR3, as DNA: TGTGCCAGCAGTCAGGGACAGGGCTACGACGAGCAGTACTTC. This sequence encodes CASSQGQGYDEQYF.

The chain combines TRBV7-9 with TRBJ2-6; D uncertain. The CDR3 is 17 residues long. CDR1 SEHNR and CDR2 FQNEAQ come from the germline V gene (reference sequence). Trimming removed 5 bases from V and 0 bases from J, with 14 bases in between. The CDR3 is CASSQFTGGSGANVLTF. CDR3 nucleotides: TGTGCCAGCAGCCAGTTTACCGGTGGCTCTGGGGCCAACGTCCTGACTTTC.

The chain combines TRBV27 with TRBJ1-5; 10 bases map to TRBD1. The CDR3 is made up of 13 amino acids. Per the germline V gene, CDR1 is MNHEY and CDR2 is SMNVEV (reference sequence). J gave up 13 bases and V 5 bases, and 8 bases lay outside the gene matches. CDR3 coding DNA: TGTGCCAGCAGTCCCCGGCTGGACAGGGGGCAGCATTTT. Amino acids: CASSPRLDRGQHF.

The chain uses TRBV7-9 and TRBJ2-1; 8 bases are shared with TRBD1. Germline V gene sequence: CDR1 SEHNR, CDR2 FQNEAQ (reference sequence). The CDR3 covers 15 residues. With 2 bases clipped from V and 8 bases from J, the junction kept 8 bases outside the gene matches. Here the CDR3 DNA reads TGTGCCAGCAGCTTACCCGACCTCAGGGGGCATGAGCAGTTCTTC. Encoded protein: CASSLPDLRGHEQFF.

The chain couples TRBV6-1 to TRBJ1-5; tentatively, D is TRBD1 (5 bases). The CDR3 is made up of 15 amino acids. Germline assignment: CDR1 MNHNS and CDR2 SASEGT. Trimming shortened V by 5 bases and J by 4 bases, and 15 bases separated the two germline ends. The CDR3 here is CASSWVRVINQPQHF. DNA for the CDR3: TGTGCCAGCAGTTGGGTCAGGGTCATTAATCAGCCCCAGCATTTT.

The chain recombines TRBV7-9 with TRBJ2-3; D ambiguous. The V end was cut by 10 bases, the J end by 4 bases, with 9 bases between. The CDR3 is made up of 11 amino acids. Germline V CDR1 and CDR2: SEHNR, FQNEAQ (reference sequence). In nucleotides, the CDR3 is TGTGCCACCCAAGGCGCAGATACGCAGTATTTT. Protein: CATQGADTQYF.

This clone was seen a handful of times. This rearrangement joins TRBV2 to TRBJ1-1; unclear D gene. Germline-derived CDR1 and CDR2 are SNHLY and FYNNEI. This CDR3 has 14 residues. V was trimmed by 7 bases and J by 0 bases, leaving 12 bases between them. The CDR3 protein is CASTLGVLNTEAFF. CDR3 nucleotides: TGTGCCAGCACCCTCGGGGTATTGAACACTGAAGCTTTCTTT.

V is TRBV11-3 and J is TRBJ2-1; tentative D call: TRBD2 (5 bases). Trimming removed 1 base from V and 4 bases from J, with 8 bases in between. Germline CDR1 SGHNT, CDR2 YENEEA. The CDR3 is 14 amino acids. The CDR3: CASSLGLYYNEQFF. The CDR3 nucleotides are TGTGCCAGCAGCTTAGGACTATATTACAATGAGCAGTTCTTC.

Turning to this clone: The same CDR3 arises from other DNA sequences in this sample as well. CDR3 residues: CSASRATEAFF. Here the CDR3 DNA reads TGCAGTGCTAGTAGGGCCACTGAAGCTTTCTTT. J is TRBJ1-1 and V is TRBV20-1, with unresolved D. The CDR3 is 11 residues long. V lost 3 bases and J 4 bases, leaving 6 bases between the germline ends. CDR1 and CDR2 from the germline V gene are DFQATT and SNEGSKA (reference sequence).

The V gene is TRBV18, the J gene TRBJ2-2; D is possibly TRBD1 (6 bases). Trimming stripped 5 bases from V and 2 bases from J, with 18 bases between. Germline V lookup: CDR1 KGHSH, CDR2 LQKENI. The CDR3 has 17 amino acids. CDR3 DNA: TGTGCCAGCTCATCGTTTACGACAGGATCAAACACCGGGGAGCTGTTTTTT. Translating it yields CASSSFTTGSNTGELFF.

J is TRBJ2-7 and V is TRBV27, with 10 nucleotides matching TRBD1. This CDR3 is built from 16 residues. Germline trimming cut 0 bases from V and 5 bases from J; bases unmatched to any gene: 7. In germline, CDR1 is MNHEY, CDR2 SMNVEV (reference sequence). CDR3 in amino acids: CASSLSPGQGRDEQYF. The CDR3 DNA sequence: TGTGCCAGCAGTTTATCCCCGGGACAGGGGCGCGACGAGCAGTACTTC.